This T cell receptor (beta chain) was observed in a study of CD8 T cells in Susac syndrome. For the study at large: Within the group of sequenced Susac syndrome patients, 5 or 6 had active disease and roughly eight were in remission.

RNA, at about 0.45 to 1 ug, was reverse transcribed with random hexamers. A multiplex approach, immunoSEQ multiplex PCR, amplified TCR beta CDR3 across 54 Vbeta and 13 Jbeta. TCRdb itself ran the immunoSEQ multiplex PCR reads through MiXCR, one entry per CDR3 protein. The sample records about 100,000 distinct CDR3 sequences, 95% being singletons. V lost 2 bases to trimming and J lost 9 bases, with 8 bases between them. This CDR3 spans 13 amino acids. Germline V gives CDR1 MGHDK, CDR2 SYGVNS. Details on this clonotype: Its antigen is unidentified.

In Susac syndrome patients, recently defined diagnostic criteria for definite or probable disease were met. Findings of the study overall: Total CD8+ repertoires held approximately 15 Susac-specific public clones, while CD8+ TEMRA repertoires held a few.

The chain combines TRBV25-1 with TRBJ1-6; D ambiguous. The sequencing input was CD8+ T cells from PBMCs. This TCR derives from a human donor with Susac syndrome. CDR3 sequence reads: CASSEREASPLHF. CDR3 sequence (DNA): TGTGCCAGCAGTGAAAGGGAAGCTTCACCCCTCCACTTT.